These 25 T cell receptor beta chains originate from one sample sequenced in a study of T-cell reconstitution after alpha-beta-depleted transplantation in children. Preparation of the TCRbeta library used unique molecular identifiers. TCRdb analysed the PCR reads with MiXCR anew, one entry per CDR3 protein. The table shows almost 500,000 distinct CDR3 sequences, with approximately 10% occurring only once. Sample: PBMCs, taken before TCRalphabeta/CD19-depleted stem cell transplant. Receptor source: a child aged 2 to 10 with inherited bone marrow failure, due to receive a stem cell transplant.

CDR3 loop: CASSTAGGGEQFF. The CDR3 bases are TGTGCCAGCAGTACCGCAGGGGGAGGTGAGCAGTTCTTC. The J gene is TRBJ2-1, the V gene TRBV25-1, with D tentatively TRBD1 (7 bases). This CDR3 region has 13 residues. CDR1 is MGHDK, CDR2 SYGVNS, per germline. Trimming pared 5 bases from V and 9 bases from J, leaving 14 bases between.

This clonotype was picked up one time. CDR3 in amino acids: CASSQDGEREAYNEQFF. CDR3 sequence (DNA): TGTGCCAGCAGCCAAGATGGAGAGCGGGAGGCTTACAATGAGCAGTTCTTC. The J gene is TRBJ2-1, the V gene TRBV14; 9 nucleotides line up with TRBD2. This CDR3 has 17 residues. Germline V gene lookup returns CDR1 SGHDN and CDR2 FVKESK. The junction had 7 bases not matched to a gene; V was cut back by 0 bases and J by 4 bases.

V usage is TRBV11-1 and J usage is TRBJ2-5; the match to TRBD1 covers 10 bases. Germline V gene data show CDR1 as SGHAT and CDR2 as FQDESV (reference sequence). Germline trimming cut 5 bases from V and 5 bases from J; bases unmatched to any gene: 11. CDR3 length: 16 amino acids. The CDR3 DNA is TGTGCCAGCAGCCGCGGACAGGGGGATTATGGGGAGACCCAGTACTTC. Its protein product is CASSRGQGDYGETQYF.

This clonotype has ten or more counts. The chain links TRBV29-1 to TRBJ2-4; D possibly corresponds to TRBD2 (5 bases). The CDR3 runs to 13 residues. The V gene lost 7 bases and the J gene lost 7 bases, with 17 bases spanning the gap. The germline V gene encodes CDR1 SQVTM and CDR2 ANQGSEA. CDR3 sequence (DNA): TGCAGCGCTGACGGCCGGGATAGCAACATTCAGTACTTC. Translated: CSADGRDSNIQYF.

The sample holds many counts of this clonotype. The V and J genes are TRBV28 and TRBJ2-5; 7 bases map to TRBD1. Trimming cost V 6 bases and J 4 bases; bases outside gene matches: 11. Per the germline V gene, CDR1 is MDHEN and CDR2 is SYDVKM. The length of the CDR3 is 15 residues. As DNA, the CDR3 is TGTGCCAGCAGCCTCCTTCGACAGGGCGGAGAGACCCAGTACTTC. This gives the protein CASSLLRQGGETQYF.

This clonotype was seen repeatedly, ten times or more. The chain has TRBV28 and TRBJ2-2, with D unresolved. The CDR3 is 15 amino acids. CDR1 and CDR2 from the germline V gene are MDHEN and SYDVKM. Trimming took 6 bases from V and 6 from J, leaving 17 bases between them. Here the CDR3 DNA reads TGTGCCAGCAGCCCCTTTCGGAGTACGTCCGGGGAGCTGTTTTTT. It yields the protein CASSPFRSTSGELFF.

This clonotype appeared many times. The chain employs TRBV5-1 and TRBJ2-7; D might be TRBD2 (6 bases). Germline CDR1 reads SGHRS; CDR2 reads YFSETQ. The CDR3 is made up of 15 amino acids. V was shortened by 3 bases and J by 0 bases, with 13 bases between the two germline ends. CDR3 loop: CASSWDLTGSYEQYF. DNA of the CDR3: TGCGCCAGCAGCTGGGACTTGACCGGCTCCTACGAGCAGTACTTC.

This clonotype was detected ten times or more. J is TRBJ2-2 and V is TRBV4-3, with D tentatively TRBD1 or TRBD2 (5 bases each). The germline V and J ends were trimmed by 0 bases and 7 bases, with 12 bases remaining between them. CDR3 length: 15 residues. CDR1 is LGHNA, CDR2 YSLEER, per germline. This CDR3 is CASSQDPQAGGELFF. The CDR3 nucleotides are TGCGCCAGCAGCCAAGATCCACAGGCGGGCGGGGAGCTGTTTTTT.

This clonotype came up many times. The V gene is TRBV2, the J gene TRBJ1-6; D not resolved. The germline gives CDR1 SNHLY, CDR2 FYNNEI. Trimming cost V 6 bases and J 6 bases, with 9 bases left between them. The CDR3 runs 13 residues. The CDR3 DNA follows: TGTGCCAGCAGGGGAGCGGCTAATTCACCCCTCCACTTT. Encoded protein: CASRGAANSPLHF.

This clonotype was recorded once. An end of the junction differs from the germline gene, which may be a read error. The chain is built from TRBV20-1 and TRBJ2-5, with 9 bases aligning to TRBD1. The germline V gene encodes CDR1 DFQATT and CDR2 SNEGSKA (reference sequence). The CDR3 runs 13 residues. The CDR3 DNA follows: TGCAGTGCTCTACACAGGGGGCCAGAGACCCGGTACTTC. It is translated as CSALHRGPETRYF.

This clonotype was found many times. V is TRBV20-1 and J is TRBJ1-5; 7 nucleotides line up with TRBD1. V lost 5 bases, J lost 1 base, and 11 bases stayed unmatched. From germline, CDR1 is DFQATT and CDR2 SNEGSKA (reference sequence). The CDR3 runs to 16 residues. This chain's CDR3 is CSAVPGGKGSNQPQHF. In DNA, the CDR3 is TGCAGTGCTGTACCAGGGGGAAAAGGGAGCAATCAGCCCCAGCATTTT.

This clonotype has only a few counts. The V and J genes are TRBV19 and TRBJ2-7; weak D call: TRBD1 (6 bases). Between the trimmed V and J ends, which lost 3 bases and 5 bases, there was a span of 11 bases. This CDR3 has 13 residues. The V gene's germline CDR1 is LNHDA and CDR2 SQIVND (reference sequence). The CDR3, as DNA: TGTGCCAGTAGTATTGGGGGCCGGAACGAGCAGTACTTC. It encodes CASSIGGRNEQYF.

The chain recombines TRBV10-2 with TRBJ2-4; TRBD2 agrees at 12 bases. Per the germline V gene, CDR1 is WSHSY and CDR2 is SAAADI. The CDR3 length is 16 residues. The V and J ends lost 4 bases and 7 bases, in that order; junction bases with no gene match: 8. CDR3 DNA sequence: TGCGCCAGCAGTGCACTAGCGGGAGGTGGCGGGAACATTCAGTACTTC. Its translation is CASSALAGGGGNIQYF.

Many counts were recorded for this clonotype. This chain connects TRBV20-1 to TRBJ2-1; 15 positions agree with TRBD2. V lost 3 bases and J lost 4; bases outside the gene matches: 1. CDR3 length: 15 amino acids. The germline CDR1 and CDR2 sequences are DFQATT and SNEGSKA (reference sequence). The DNA for the CDR3 is TGCAGTGCTAGCGGACTAGCGGGAGGGTACAATGAGCAGTTCTTC. Its protein product is CSASGLAGGYNEQFF.

Only a few counts were recorded for this clonotype. The V gene is TRBV15, the J gene TRBJ2-5; 7 bases are a match to TRBD2. This CDR3 is 13 amino acids long. J was trimmed by 0 bases and V by 8 bases; bases with no gene match: 3. The germline V gene encodes CDR1 LNHNV and CDR2 YYDKDF (reference sequence). CDR3 amino acids: CATGLGYQETQYF. DNA of the CDR3: TGTGCCACCGGACTAGGTTACCAAGAGACCCAGTACTTC.

V and J are TRBV20-1 and TRBJ2-7, with 8 positions matching TRBD2. CDR1 and CDR2 from the germline V gene are DFQATT and SNEGSKA (reference sequence). V was pared by 0 bases and J by 4 bases, with 5 bases of the junction left unmatched. This CDR3 is 14 amino acids long. In nucleotides, the CDR3 is TGCAGTGCTAGAGAGTGGGGCGGGAGGTACGAGCAGTACTTC. It codes for CSAREWGGRYEQYF.

This clonotype was detected ten times or more. The rearrangement uses TRBV20-1 and TRBJ1-4; maybe TRBD1 (5 bases). This CDR3 region has 14 residues. V dropped 2 bases and J dropped 6 bases, with 13 bases sitting between them. Germline values: CDR1 DFQATT, CDR2 SNEGSKA (reference sequence). CDR3 coding DNA: TGCAGTGCTAGATTCCGGACAACGTATGAAAAACTGTTTTTT. Translated: CSARFRTTYEKLFF.

The chain links TRBV12-3 or TRBV12-4 to TRBJ2-7; D is perhaps TRBD1 or TRBD2 (5 bases each). The CDR3 is made up of 14 amino acids. With 0 bases removed from V and 4 bases from J, the gap between germline ends came to 10 bases. The DNA of the CDR3 is TGTGCCAGCAGTTTAGCGGGGACGCGGTACGAGCAGTACTTC. As protein: CASSLAGTRYEQYF.

At least ten counts were recorded for this clonotype. The chain uses TRBV29-1 and TRBJ2-4, with D unresolved. V lost 2 bases to trimming and J lost 11 bases, with 13 bases between them. Germline assignment: CDR1 SQVTM and CDR2 ANQGSEA. The CDR3 runs 12 residues. The CDR3 sequence: CSVESLSGVQYF. The CDR3 bases are TGCAGCGTTGAATCACTATCTGGGGTTCAGTACTTC. The full variable domain, with the rest looked up from reference TRBV29-1 and TRBJ2-4, is SAVISQKPSRDICQRGTSLTIQCQVDSQVTMMFWYRQQPGQSLTLIATANQGSEATYESGFVIDKFPISRPNLTFSTLTVSNMSPEDSSIYLCSVESLSGVQYFGAGTRLSVL.

This clonotype was detected a few times. The chain's CDR3 is CASNPTTSGYGYTF. The CDR3 nucleotides are TGTGCCAGTAACCCGACGACGTCTGGCTATGGCTACACCTTC. The genes are TRBV19 and TRBJ1-2; D remains ambiguous. CDR3 length equals 14 residues. Trimming removed 7 bases at V and 4 bases at J, with 16 bases between. Germline CDR1 reads LNHDA; CDR2 reads SQIVND (reference sequence).

The J gene is TRBJ2-7, the V gene TRBV7-9, with D perhaps TRBD2 (5 bases). The CDR3 runs 15 residues. V was trimmed by 0 bases and J by 5 bases, leaving 14 bases between them. Germline-derived CDR1 and CDR2 are SEHNR and FQNEAQ (reference sequence). The CDR3 nucleotides are TGTGCCAGCAGCTTAGCGAGTGGACGGGGAGACGAGCAGTACTTC. Protein product: CASSLASGRGDEQYF.

This chain uses TRBV20-1 with TRBJ2-7, with 11 bases identical to TRBD1. Germline trimming cut 4 bases from V and 2 bases from J; bases unmatched to any gene: 7. This CDR3 has 15 residues. CDR1 and CDR2 (germline): DFQATT, SNEGSKA (reference sequence). CDR3 DNA sequence: TGCAGTGCTAAAAAACCGGGACAGGGGGCCTACGAGCAGTACTTC. It specifies CSAKKPGQGAYEQYF.

Many counts were recorded for this clonotype. The rearrangement joins TRBV27 to TRBJ2-3; 8 bases line up with TRBD2. V gave up 4 bases and J gave up 8 bases; unmatched junction bases: 14. The CDR3 sequence is 16 residues long. Germline CDR1 is MNHEY and CDR2 is SMNVEV (reference sequence). CDR3 residues: CASSSLRQREIATQYF. The CDR3 DNA follows: TGTGCCAGCAGTTCCTTGCGGCAGCGGGAGATTGCTACGCAGTATTTT.

The table lists this clonotype with many counts. The CDR3: CASSLQGNNEKLFF. For the CDR3, the DNA is TGCGCCAGCAGCTTACAGGGCAATAATGAAAAACTGTTTTTT. This chain joins TRBV5-1 and TRBJ1-4; possible D gene TRBD1, 6 bases. This CDR3 spans 14 amino acids. Trimming left V 2 bases short and J 4 bases short, with 9 bases between. Germline V lookup: CDR1 SGHRS, CDR2 YFSETQ.

This chain joins TRBV5-4 and TRBJ2-4; 9 nucleotides match TRBD1. This CDR3 has 15 amino acids. Losses at the gene ends were 2 bases for V and 7 bases for J; bases not matched to a gene: 7. Germline V CDR1 and CDR2: SGHNT, YYREEE (reference sequence). CDR3 region: CASSFNTGGNNIQYF. CDR3 DNA sequence: TGTGCCAGCAGCTTCAACACAGGGGGCAACAACATTCAGTACTTC.